The next 18 T cell receptor beta chains were all read from a single sample in a study of T cell changes during pregnancy in multiple sclerosis. Sequenced by immunoSEQ multiplex PCR; TCRdb stores in-frame clones only, minus some. This sample has tens of thousands of clones, with about nine tenths found just once. Material: peripheral blood, obtained in the third trimester of pregnancy. These receptor sequences come from a female donor in good health, enrolled as a control in a pregnancy study.

Only one count was recorded for this clone. The chain has TRBV19 and TRBJ2-1; tentatively, D is TRBD2 (6 bases). The ends were cut back, 10 bases at V and 8 bases at J, with 18 bases in the middle. Germline loops: CDR1 LNHDA, CDR2 SQIVND (reference sequence). The CDR3 loop spans 13 amino acids. This chain's CDR3 is CATLGTLLDEQFF. CDR3 DNA: TGTGCCACCCTCGGGACTCTGCTAGATGAGCAGTTCTTC.

The chain is built from TRBV25-1 and TRBJ2-1, with a tentative D call TRBD2 (7 bases). The CDR3 sequence is 14 residues long. Germline-derived CDR1 and CDR2 are MGHDK and SYGVNS. Trimming removed 9 bases at V and 4 bases at J, with 16 bases between. The CDR3 bases are TGTGCCAGTCAAAGGGGGGGCCTATACAATGAGCAGTTCTTC. This sequence encodes CASQRGGLYNEQFF. The whole variable domain, filled in from reference TRBV25-1 and TRBJ2-1, reads EADIYQTPRYLVIGTGKKITLECSQTMGHDKMYWYQQDPGMELHLIHYSYGVNSTEKGDLSSESTVSRIRTEHFPLTLESARPSHTSQYLCASQRGGLYNEQFFGPGTRLTVL.

This sequence joins TRBV9 and TRBJ2-7; TRBD2 agrees at 10 bases. CDR3 length: 16 amino acids. Germline CDR1 SGDLS, CDR2 YYNGEE. With 0 bases clipped from V and 5 bases from J, the junction kept 8 bases outside the gene matches. CDR3 sequence: CASSVGLAGAGNEQYF. The CDR3 DNA reads TGTGCCAGCAGCGTAGGACTAGCGGGTGCCGGGAACGAGCAGTACTTC. Together with reference TRBV9 and TRBJ2-7, the CDR3 gives the full variable domain: DSGVTQTPKHLITATGQRVTLRCSPRSGDLSVYWYQQSLDQGLQFLIQYYNGEERAKGNILERFSAQQFPDLHSELNLSSLELGDSALYFCASSVGLAGAGNEQYFGPGTRLTVT.

This clone is a singleton in its sample. The chain links TRBV6-5 to TRBJ2-7, with a possible D match to TRBD2 (5 bases). The CDR3 loop spans 15 amino acids. V lost 0 bases and J 2 bases, leaving 11 bases between the germline ends. CDR1 and CDR2 (germline): MNHEY, SVGAGI. The CDR3 reads CASSYSSIATYEQYF. The CDR3 nucleotides read TGTGCCAGCAGTTACTCGTCGATAGCGACCTACGAGCAGTACTTC.

The chain uses TRBV27 and TRBJ2-7, with 9 bases fitting TRBD1. This CDR3 has 14 residues. With 6 bases clipped from V and 4 bases from J, the junction kept 7 bases outside the gene matches. The germline gives CDR1 MNHEY, CDR2 SMNVEV (reference sequence). The CDR3 loop reads CASREWTGAYEQYF. CDR3 nucleotide sequence: TGTGCCAGCAGGGAGTGGACAGGGGCTTACGAGCAGTACTTC.

The V gene is TRBV6-6, the J gene TRBJ1-4; TRBD1 is a possible D gene (6 bases). Germline V gene sequence: CDR1 MNHNY, CDR2 SVGAGI (reference sequence). The CDR3 is 14 residues long. Deletions cut 2 bases from V and 8 bases from J, with 12 bases between. In DNA form, the CDR3 reads TGTGCCAGCAGTTACGTGCAGGGGAACGAAAAACTGTTTTTT. It yields the protein CASSYVQGNEKLFF.

The chain links TRBV19 to TRBJ1-5; 11 bases fit TRBD1. This CDR3 is 15 amino acids long. V dropped 3 bases and J dropped 4; count of bases not matched to a gene: 2. Germline V gene sequence: CDR1 LNHDA, CDR2 SQIVND (reference sequence). The CDR3 coding sequence is TGTGCCAGTAGTATGGGGACAGGGGGAAATCAGCCCCAGCATTTT. Translating gives CASSMGTGGNQPQHF. Combining the CDR3 with reference TRBV19 and TRBJ1-5 gives the whole variable domain DGGITQSPKYLFRKEGQNVTLSCEQNLNHDAMYWYRQDPGQGLRLIYYSQIVNDFQKGDIAEGYSVSREKKESFPLTVTSAQKNPTAFYLCASSMGTGGNQPQHFGDGTRLSIL.

The chain couples TRBV5-4 to TRBJ2-1; TRBD1 is a possible D gene (6 bases). The length of the CDR3 is 16 residues. The V gene's germline CDR1 is SGHNT and CDR2 YYREEE (reference sequence). Trimming shortened V by 4 bases and J by 2 bases, and 16 bases separated the two germline ends. This chain's CDR3 is CASSPSGQKPYNEQFF. The CDR3 nucleotides read TGTGCCAGCAGCCCTTCTGGACAGAAGCCCTACAATGAGCAGTTCTTC.

The chain has TRBV7-6 and TRBJ2-1, with D possibly being TRBD2 (6 bases). The CDR3 has 15 amino acids. V was shortened by 3 bases and J by 3 bases, with 12 bases between the two germline ends. Germline CDR1 SGHVS, CDR2 FNYEAQ. The CDR3 DNA sequence: TGTGCCAGCAGCTTGAGACTAGACCGCTACAATGAGCAGTTCTTC. Its translation: CASSLRLDRYNEQFF.

Only a few counts were recorded for this clone. The chain joins TRBV2 to TRBJ2-5; possibly TRBD1 for D (7 bases). There are 13 residues in the CDR3. CDR1 is SNHLY, CDR2 FYNNEI, per germline. Trimming cost V 8 bases and J 2 bases, with 12 bases left between them. The CDR3 sequence is CASAGQTQETQYF. CDR3 DNA sequence: TGTGCCAGCGCGGGACAGACTCAAGAGACCCAGTACTTC.

The V and J genes are TRBV14 and TRBJ2-5, with D possibly being TRBD1 (5 bases). Trimming removed 0 bases at V and 2 bases at J, with 10 bases between. This CDR3 is built from 15 residues. Germline V gene data show CDR1 as SGHDN and CDR2 as FVKESK. For the CDR3, the DNA is TGTGCCAGCAGCCAAGAGCGACAGAGACAAGAGACCCAGTACTTC. Translated, it gives CASSQERQRQETQYF. The whole variable domain, remainder taken from reference TRBV14 and TRBJ2-5, is EAGVTQFPSHSVIEKGQTVTLRCDPISGHDNLYWYRRVMGKEIKFLLHFVKESKQDESGMPNNRFLAERTGGTYSTLKVQPAELEDSGVYFCASSQERQRQETQYFGPGTRLLVL.

The chain carries TRBV27 and TRBJ1-2; D unclear. The V and J ends lost 8 bases and 3 bases respectively, with 16 bases between them. CDR3 length: 14 residues. Germline V CDR1 and CDR2: MNHEY, SMNVEV (reference sequence). In DNA form, the CDR3 reads TGTGCCAGCTCCCGAGAGTGGTTAGACTATGGCTACACCTTC. Residues: CASSREWLDYGYTF.

The chain links TRBV14 to TRBJ1-1, with D hard to call. The CDR3 is 13 amino acids. The germline CDR1 and CDR2 sequences are SGHDN and FVKESK. Trimming took 5 bases from V and 1 from J, leaving 8 bases between them. The CDR3 spells CASSTRGNTEAFF. For the CDR3, the DNA is TGTGCCAGCAGCACCCGGGGGAACACTGAAGCTTTCTTT.

The CDR3 region has the DNA TGTGCCAGCAGTTCAGGGTTGCCTTACAATGAGCAGTTCTTC. Protein: CASSSGLPYNEQFF. The chain joins TRBV6-6 to TRBJ2-1, with D perhaps matching TRBD1 (5 bases). The germline CDR1 and CDR2 sequences are MNHNY and SVGAGI (reference sequence). The CDR3 is 14 residues long. V was cut by 4 bases and J by 4 bases, with 11 bases left in between.

This clone was found once. The chain links TRBV19 to TRBJ1-2; D ambiguous. Germline CDR1 and CDR2: LNHDA and SQIVND (reference sequence). This CDR3 contains 14 residues. V was shortened by 5 bases and J by 4 bases, with 14 bases between the two germline ends. DNA for the CDR3: TGTGCCAGTAGTCCCGGGTCCCCGGTCTATGGCTACACCTTC. This sequence encodes CASSPGSPVYGYTF.

The chain is built from TRBV2 and TRBJ2-7; D is possibly TRBD2 (6 bases). Germline V gene data show CDR1 as SNHLY and CDR2 as FYNNEI. V lost 11 bases, J lost 2 bases, and 10 bases lay in between. The CDR3 spans 11 residues. The CDR3 DNA is TGTGCCGCTGGAGGGGCCTACGAGCAGTACTTC. Encoded protein: CAAGGAYEQYF.

This rearrangement joins TRBV5-6 to TRBJ2-7, with D perhaps matching TRBD2 (5 bases). Trimming left V 4 bases short and J 5 bases short, with 16 bases between. CDR3 length equals 14 residues. Looked up from germline, CDR1 is SGHDT and CDR2 is YYEEEE. The CDR3 is CASSQAETSDEQYF. CDR3 nucleotide sequence: TGTGCCAGCAGCCAAGCGGAGACCTCGGACGAGCAGTACTTC.

J is TRBJ2-3 and V is TRBV6-4; D is possibly TRBD1 (6 bases). Germline V CDR1 and CDR2: MRHNA, SNTAGT. There are 15 residues in the CDR3. V lost 8 bases and J lost 4, with 19 bases in between. CDR3 residues: CASPEEKGVSDTQYF. DNA of the CDR3: TGTGCCAGCCCTGAAGAGAAGGGGGTATCAGATACGCAGTATTTT.